The entry below describes one T cell receptor beta chain. Authors' data handling: Researchers report that nucleated cell counts were estimated from reference gene primer amplification. Libraries were prepared by immunoSEQ multiplex PCR; TCRdb keeps only in-frame clonotypes and omits some of them. The V and J calls and the clone size are those of that table, but D and trimming were determined from the DNA. The top ten clones hold approximately 0.48% of a sample with about 170,000 clones, 85% to 95% of them seen once. The data were obtained in a study of blood T cell repertoires in COVID-19. About the study: From the United States, Italy and Spain came samples of acute and convalescent COVID-19. Nucleic acid was either cDNA or gDNA, and it came from T cells, B-cell-depleted T cells, or PBMCs.

Trimming shortened V by 1 base and J by 5 bases, and 15 bases separated the two germline ends. Germline values: CDR1 LGHNA, CDR2 YNFKEQ. This CDR3 region has 15 residues. The chain carries TRBV4-2 and TRBJ2-7, with a weak D call TRBD1 (7 bases). The specimen was peripheral blood. This sequence originates from a man aged 45-65 years with acute or convalescent COVID-19. CDR3 bases: TGTGCCAGCAGCCAAGGGGGAGGAGGGGGCGACGAGCAGTACTTC. This sequence encodes CASSQGGGGGDEQYF.